This T cell receptor (beta chain) was identified during a study of shared clonotypes between healthy human individuals. Sequencing was performed with immunoSEQ multiplex PCR; in TCRdb, only in-frame clones are kept and a portion is missing. This repertoire shows over a million clones, roughly 97% found once; its top ten account for 1% to 1.5%. Turning to this clone: Its antigen is unidentified.

Whole-study findings and limits: Though the depth was large, rarefaction showed that sorted-subset sequencing was incomplete.

This sequence was found in a man aged 30 to 45 in good health. Sequences were obtained from naive CD4+ T cells sorted from blood. Subset specified: CD45RA+ positively selected.

The CDR3 loop is CASRKGTTGSEQYF. In nucleotides, the CDR3 is TGTGCCAGCAGAAAAGGGACCACAGGGTCCGAGCAGTACTTC. The V and J genes are TRBV2 and TRBJ2-7; a weak D match, TRBD1 (6 bases). The V gene's germline CDR1 is SNHLY and CDR2 FYNNEI. V was shortened by 6 bases and J by 6 bases, with 18 bases between the two germline ends. CDR3 length equals 14 residues.